The entry below gives a single T cell receptor (beta chain) sequence along with its context. What it binds is unknown. Unmatched junction bases numbered 6, after V lost 5 bases and J lost 1 base. Germline assignment: CDR1 MNHNY and CDR2 SVGAGI (reference sequence). CDR3 size: 15 residues. This sample was included in a study of CD8+ T cells in alopecia areata. Notes on the study in general: Tofacitinib significantly decreased scalp clonality and expanded CD8+ clones among top 100.

Treatment described: oral pan-JAK inhibitor, 5-10 mg twice daily. Researchers took lesional scalp punch biopsies and peripheral blood from people who were alopecia areata patients. In each case, RNA was isolated and then reverse transcribed into cDNA as the sequencing template. Some clones are missing from TCRdb's copy, which holds only in-frame ones; the method was immunoSEQ multiplex PCR. The table records under 350,000 clones, roughly 64% of them present only once. This chain uses TRBV6-6 with TRBJ2-5; 8 bases line up with TRBD2. The TCR was taken from a human donor with alopecia areata. The source material was CD4+ T cells sorted from blood, sampled at week 24, from a patient treated with tofacitinib. The CDR3 DNA reads as TGTGCCAGCAGTACCATTAGCGGGGTCCAAGAGACCCAGTACTTC. This gives the protein CASSTISGVQETQYF.